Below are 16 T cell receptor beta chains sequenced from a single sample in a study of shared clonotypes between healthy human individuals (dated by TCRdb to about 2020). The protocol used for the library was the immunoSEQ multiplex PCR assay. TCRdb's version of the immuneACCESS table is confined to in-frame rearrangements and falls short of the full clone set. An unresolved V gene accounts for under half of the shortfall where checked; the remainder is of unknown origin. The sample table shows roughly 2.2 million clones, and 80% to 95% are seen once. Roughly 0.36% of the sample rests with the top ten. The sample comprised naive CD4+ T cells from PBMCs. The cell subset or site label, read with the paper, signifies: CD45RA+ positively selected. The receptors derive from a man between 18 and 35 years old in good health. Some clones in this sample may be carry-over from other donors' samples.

CDR3 loop: CASSPRGSGSTDTQYF. DNA for the CDR3: TGTGCCAGCAGCCCTCGGGGTAGCGGGAGCACAGATACGCAGTATTTT. This chain connects TRBV5-4 to TRBJ2-3, with TRBD2 matching over 7 bases. This CDR3 is built from 16 residues. Trimming took 4 bases from V and 0 from J; bases not matched to a gene: 8. In germline, CDR1 is SGHNT, CDR2 YYREEE (reference sequence).

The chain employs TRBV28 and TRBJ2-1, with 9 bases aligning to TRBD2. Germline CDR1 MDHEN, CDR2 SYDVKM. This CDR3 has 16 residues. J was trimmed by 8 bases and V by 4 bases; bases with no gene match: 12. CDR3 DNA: TGTGCCAGCAGTTCCGATGTAGCGGGAGATTCAGATGAGCAGTTCTTC. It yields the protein CASSSDVAGDSDEQFF.

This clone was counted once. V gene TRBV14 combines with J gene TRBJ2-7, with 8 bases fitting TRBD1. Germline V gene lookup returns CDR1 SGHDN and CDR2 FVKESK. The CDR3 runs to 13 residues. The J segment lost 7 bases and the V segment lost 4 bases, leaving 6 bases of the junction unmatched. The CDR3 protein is CASSRDRGGEQYF. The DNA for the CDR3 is TGTGCCAGCAGCCGCGACAGGGGAGGAGAGCAGTACTTC.

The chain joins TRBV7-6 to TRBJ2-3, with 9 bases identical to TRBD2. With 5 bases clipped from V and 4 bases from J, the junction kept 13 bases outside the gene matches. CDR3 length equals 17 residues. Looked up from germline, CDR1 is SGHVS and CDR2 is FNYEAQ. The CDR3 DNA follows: TGTGCCAGCAGCCCATACTTGGCGGGAGGGCCCCCAGATACGCAGTATTTT. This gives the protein CASSPYLAGGPPDTQYF.

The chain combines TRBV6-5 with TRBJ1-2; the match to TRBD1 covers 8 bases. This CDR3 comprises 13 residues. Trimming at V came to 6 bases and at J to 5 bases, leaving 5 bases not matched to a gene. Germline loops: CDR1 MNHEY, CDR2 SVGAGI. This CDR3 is CASRATGVYGYTF. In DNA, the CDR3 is TGTGCCAGCAGAGCGACAGGGGTTTATGGCTACACCTTC.

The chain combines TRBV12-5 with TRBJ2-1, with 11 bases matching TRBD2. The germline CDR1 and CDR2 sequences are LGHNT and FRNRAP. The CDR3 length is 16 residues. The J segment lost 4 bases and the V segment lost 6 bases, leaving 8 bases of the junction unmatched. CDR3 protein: CASGPPGTSGYNEQFF. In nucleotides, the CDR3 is TGTGCTAGTGGCCCCCCCGGGACTAGCGGATACAATGAGCAGTTCTTC.

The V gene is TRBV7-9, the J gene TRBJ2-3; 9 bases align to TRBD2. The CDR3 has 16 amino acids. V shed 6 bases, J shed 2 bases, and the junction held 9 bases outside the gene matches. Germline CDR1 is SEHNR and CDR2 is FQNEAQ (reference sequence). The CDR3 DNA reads TGTGCCAGCAGTTATTTTAGCGGGAGTAACACAGATACGCAGTATTTT. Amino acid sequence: CASSYFSGSNTDTQYF.

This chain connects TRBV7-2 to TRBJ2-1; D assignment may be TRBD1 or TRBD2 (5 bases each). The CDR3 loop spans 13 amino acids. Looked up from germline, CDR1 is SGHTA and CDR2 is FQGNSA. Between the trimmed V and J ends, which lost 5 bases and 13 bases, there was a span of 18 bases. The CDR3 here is CASSRQSGAEQFF. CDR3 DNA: TGTGCCAGCAGCCGCCAATCCGGGGCGGAACAGTTCTTC.

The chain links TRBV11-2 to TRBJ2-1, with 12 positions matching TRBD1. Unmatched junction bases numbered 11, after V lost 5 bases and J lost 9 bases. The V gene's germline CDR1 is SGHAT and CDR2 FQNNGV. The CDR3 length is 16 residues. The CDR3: CASSTIPGQGAPEQFF. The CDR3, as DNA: TGTGCCAGCAGCACCATACCGGGACAGGGGGCTCCTGAGCAGTTCTTC.

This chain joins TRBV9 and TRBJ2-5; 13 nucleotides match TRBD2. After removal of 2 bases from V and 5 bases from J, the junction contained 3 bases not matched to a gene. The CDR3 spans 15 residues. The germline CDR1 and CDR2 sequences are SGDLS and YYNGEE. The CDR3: CASSVGLAGPETQYF. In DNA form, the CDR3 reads TGTGCCAGCAGCGTGGGACTAGCGGGACCTGAGACCCAGTACTTC.

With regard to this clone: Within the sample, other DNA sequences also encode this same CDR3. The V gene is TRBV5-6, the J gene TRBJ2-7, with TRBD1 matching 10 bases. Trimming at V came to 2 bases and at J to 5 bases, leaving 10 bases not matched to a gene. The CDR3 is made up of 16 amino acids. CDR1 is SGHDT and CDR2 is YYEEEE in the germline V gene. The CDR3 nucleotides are TGTGCCAGCAGCTTCTCGTCGACAGGGGGCTTCCACGAGCAGTACTTC. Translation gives CASSFSSTGGFHEQYF. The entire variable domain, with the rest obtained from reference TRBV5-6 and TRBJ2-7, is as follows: DAGVTQSPTHLIKTRGQQVTLRCSPKSGHDTVSWYQQALGQGPQFIFQYYEEEERQRGNFPDRFSGHQFPNYSSELNVNALLLGDSALYLCASSFSSTGGFHEQYFGPGTRLTVT.

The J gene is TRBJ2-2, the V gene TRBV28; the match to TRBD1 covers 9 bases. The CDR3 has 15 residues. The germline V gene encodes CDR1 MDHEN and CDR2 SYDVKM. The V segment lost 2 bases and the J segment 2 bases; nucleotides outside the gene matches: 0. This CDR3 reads CASSLTGGNTGELFF. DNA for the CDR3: TGTGCCAGCAGTTTAACAGGGGGCAACACCGGGGAGCTGTTTTTT. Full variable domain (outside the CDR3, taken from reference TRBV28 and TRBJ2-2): DVKVTQSSRYLVKRTGEKVFLECVQDMDHENMFWYRQDPGLGLRLIYFSYDVKMKEKGDIPEGYSVSREKKERFSLILESASTNQTSMYLCASSLTGGNTGELFFGEGSRLTVL.

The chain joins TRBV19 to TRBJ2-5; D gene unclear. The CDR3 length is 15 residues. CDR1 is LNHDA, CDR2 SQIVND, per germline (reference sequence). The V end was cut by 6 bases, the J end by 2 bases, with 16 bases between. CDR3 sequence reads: CASSPAVWIQETQYF. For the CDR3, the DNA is TGTGCCAGTAGCCCCGCAGTATGGATTCAAGAGACCCAGTACTTC.

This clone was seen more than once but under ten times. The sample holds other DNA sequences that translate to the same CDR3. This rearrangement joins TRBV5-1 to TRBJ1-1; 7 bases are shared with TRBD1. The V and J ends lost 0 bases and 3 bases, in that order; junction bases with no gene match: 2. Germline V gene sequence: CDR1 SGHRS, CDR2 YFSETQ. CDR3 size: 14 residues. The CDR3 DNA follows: TGCGCCAGCAGCTTGGGGACAGGCCACACTGAAGCTTTCTTT. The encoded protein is CASSLGTGHTEAFF.

The CDR3, as DNA: TGTGCCTGGAGTGGAGGGAACTCTGGAAACACCATATATTTT. Translated: CAWSGGNSGNTIYF. V is TRBV30 and J is TRBJ1-3; D unresolved. This CDR3 comprises 14 residues. V gave up 1 base and J gave up 0 bases, with 7 bases separating them. Germline CDR1 is GTSNPN and CDR2 is SVGIG (reference sequence).

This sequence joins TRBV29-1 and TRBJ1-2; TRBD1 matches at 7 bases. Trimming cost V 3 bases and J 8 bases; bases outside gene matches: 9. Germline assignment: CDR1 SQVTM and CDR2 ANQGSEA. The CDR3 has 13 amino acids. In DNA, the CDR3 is TGCAGCGTTGAGTACAGGGGATCTGGAGGCTACACCTTC. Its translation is CSVEYRGSGGYTF. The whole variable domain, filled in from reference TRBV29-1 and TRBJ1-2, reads SAVISQKPSRDICQRGTSLTIQCQVDSQVTMMFWYRQQPGQSLTLIATANQGSEATYESGFVIDKFPISRPNLTFSTLTVSNMSPEDSSIYLCSVEYRGSGGYTFGSGTRLTVV.